This T cell receptor beta chain stems from a study of radiation and T cells in renal cell carcinoma (dated by TCRdb to 2020 to 2022). Looking at the study overall: The samples were obtained from a clinical trial, where primary renal cell carcinomas were treated with 15 Gy stereotactic body radiation therapy and then removed by nephrectomy 4 weeks afterward. In total, 50 or so samples underwent TCR beta sequencing: roughly 25 tumors plus 27 peripheral blood samples. Across all 50 or so samples, around 4,000,000 unique CDR3 nucleotide sequences encoding 2,658,974 unique CDR3 amino acid sequences were identified. The paper as a whole reports these results and caveats: In blood, the top tumor clonotypes increased between baseline and 2 weeks post-radiation and then shrank by 4 weeks, which suggests that tumor-resident clones expanded only transiently. Changes in the blood repertoire were not tracked past 4 weeks after treatment. Because pretreatment tumor biopsies were not available, the baseline intratumoral presence of clonotypes could not be determined. Effects of radiation dose or scheduling on the TCR repertoire could not be addressed with the single-armed trial design.

TCR beta libraries were generated from genomic DNA with the immunoSEQ kit, following the manufacturer's recommendations. For library preparation, a first multiplex PCR was performed with proprietary primers, followed by a second PCR in which unique barcodes were added, and bead cleanups were performed after each round. Each sample batch included a kit-provided positive control reaction and a negative control reaction. The final libraries underwent checking on an Agilent 4200 TapeStation D1000 ScreenTape, volumetric pooling, and quantification by qPCR. An Illumina NextSeq500 fitted with a MidOutput 150-cycle cartridge performed the sequencing, running 156 Read1 cycles and 15 Index1 cycles with the kit's custom primers. The pooled library was loaded at approximately 1.1 pM with an approximately 21% PhiX control spike-in. Processing in the source paper ran as follows. Vendor-processed data were analyzed in R, and a clonotype was defined as all T cells sharing the same CDR3 nucleotide sequence. For clone abundance analyses, frequencies were normalized to the 10,000 most abundant clones in each sample. Before analysis, public T cell clones were removed, and these numbered fewer than six per sample on average. Tumor-enriched and baseline blood-enriched clonotypes were defined by at least a 32-fold difference in abundance between compartments. A beta-binomial differential abundance model was used to identify clonotypes that were expanded or contracted between blood time points. Tumor-blood repertoire similarity was measured with the Baroni-Urbani and Buser coefficient, and groups were compared using two-tailed Wilcoxon tests in R. This immuneACCESS table, as held by TCRdb, lists in-frame sequences with V and J called but not all clones. Of the missing ones, under half trace to an unresolved V gene in checked studies; the others have no known cause. D and trimming come from the DNA, and the V and J calls and clone size come from that table. Counted in this sample were 150,000 to 160,000 clones; roughly 86% of them appeared once. The top ten hold over 10% of the sample.

Interpreted using the paper, the time point label stands for: blood 2 weeks post-SBRT. What the treatment or condition label conveys for this sample: 15 Gy SBRT to primary tumor, nephrectomy 4 weeks later. To follow tumor-enriched clonotypes, peripheral blood was collected serially from radiation-treated patients at baseline and again at 2 weeks and 4 weeks after SBRT. Every patient's renal cell carcinoma showed clear cell pathology. Genomic DNA for TCR sequencing was prepared using the QIAamp DNA Blood Mini Kit (Qiagen). The analyses included just those samples that passed every quality control check. The CDR3, from cysteine to phenylalanine, totals 17 residues. Solely the CDR3 DNA is kept, with 51 bases framed from the first base. V loses 0 bases at its end and J loses 8 bases; junction bases beyond the gene matches: 11. CDR1 SGDLS and CDR2 YYNGEE are derived from the germline V gene. As regards this clone: Its antigen is not yet known. No qualities accompany the bases; no much larger clone lies one base away.

Sample: blood, taken from a patient whose treatment included radiotherapy and nephrectomy. This TCR came from a woman aged 45-65 years with renal cell carcinoma. Here the chain combines TRBV9 and TRBJ2-1; 10 bases in the junction line up with TRBD2. This receptor carries the CDR3 CASSVGPGSGGADEQFF. Read as DNA, the sequence is TGTGCCAGCAGCGTAGGGCCCGGAAGCGGGGGGGCCGATGAGCAGTTCTTC.